These 7 T cell receptor beta chains came from one sample sequenced in a study of blood T cell repertoires in COVID-19. The repertoire was sequenced with immunoSEQ multiplex PCR; TCRdb's copy has only in-frame clones and lacks some. This table has 100,000 to 150,000 clones, more than 70% appearing once. The source material was peripheral blood. Receptors originate from a woman of 80 years or more with COVID-19, enrolled during active disease.

J is TRBJ1-1 and V is TRBV5-1; D remains ambiguous. The V gene's germline CDR1 is SGHRS and CDR2 YFSETQ. V lost 3 bases and J lost 0, with 6 bases in between. The length of the CDR3 is 13 residues. The CDR3 sequence is CASSSVLNTEAFF. The CDR3 DNA reads TGCGCCAGCAGCTCAGTTCTGAACACTGAAGCTTTCTTT.

V usage is TRBV3-1 (or the pseudogene TRBV3-2) and J usage is TRBJ2-1; TRBD2 agrees at 10 bases. J lost 9 bases, V lost 4 bases, and 9 bases had no gene match. The CDR3 contains 15 residues. Germline V gene lookup returns CDR1 LGHDT and CDR2 YNNKEL (reference sequence). The CDR3 DNA reads as TGTGCCAGCAGCCCCCTGTCTAGCGGGAGTGGTGAGCAGTTCTTC. Protein: CASSPLSSGSGEQFF.

The CDR3 sequence is CASSKQGVEEKLFF. DNA of the CDR3: TGCGCCAGCAGCAAACAGGGGGTGGAGGAAAAACTGTTTTTT. The chain carries TRBV5-1 and TRBJ1-4; TRBD1 aligns across 8 bases. CDR3 length: 14 amino acids. The V gene end was trimmed by 4 bases and the J gene end by 8 bases; junction bases not matched to a gene: 7. Per germline, CDR1 SGHRS and CDR2 YFSETQ.

The chain joins TRBV2 to TRBJ2-1, with 9 bases that match TRBD2. CDR1 is SNHLY, CDR2 FYNNEI, per germline. This CDR3 region has 16 residues. J gave up 5 bases and V 6 bases, and 11 bases lay outside the gene matches. This CDR3 is CASRATRTSENNEQFF. The CDR3 DNA is TGTGCCAGCAGAGCCACCCGGACTAGCGAGAACAATGAGCAGTTCTTC. Supplemented by reference TRBV2 and TRBJ2-1, the full variable domain reads EPEVTQTPSHQVTQMGQEVILRCVPISNHLYFYWYRQILGQKVEFLVSFYNNEISEKSEIFDDQFSVERPDGSNFTLKIRSTKLEDSAMYFCASRATRTSENNEQFFGPGTRLTVL.

The chain links TRBV4-2 to TRBJ2-1, with TRBD2 as a possible D gene (6 bases). V lost 0 bases and J lost 4, with 13 bases in between. Germline V gives CDR1 LGHNA, CDR2 YNFKEQ. The CDR3 has 16 residues. The CDR3 reads CASSQEGGAGYNEQFF. CDR3 sequence (DNA): TGTGCCAGCAGCCAAGAGGGGGGAGCAGGATACAATGAGCAGTTCTTC.

The chain carries TRBV7-9 and TRBJ1-2, with 11 bases that match TRBD1. Germline trimming cut 5 bases from V and 4 bases from J; bases unmatched to any gene: 3. The CDR3 length is 14 residues. Germline lookup yields CDR1 SEHNR and CDR2 FQNEAQ (reference sequence). CDR3 protein: CASSPGQGVYGYTF. DNA for the CDR3: TGTGCCAGCAGCCCGGGACAGGGGGTCTATGGCTACACCTTC.

Remarks on this clone: An end of the junction does not agree with germline; a read error may underlie this. The V call is TRBV11-2, the J call TRBJ2-1; 8 bases map to TRBD1. The CDR3 is 12 amino acids. Per the germline V gene, CDR1 is SGHAT and CDR2 is FQNNGV. CDR3 amino acids: CASSSRTGITVF. DNA of the CDR3: TGTGCCAGCAGCTCCAGGACAGGGATTACCGTCTTC.